The clone carrying this TCR beta chain was counted between two and nine times. This sample stems from a study of blood T cell repertoires in COVID-19. Study-level background: COVID-19 samples, acute and convalescent, were from the United States, Italy and Spain. Sources were T cells, B-cell-depleted T cells, or PBMCs; the material itself was cDNA or gDNA.

Original processing methods: Estimates of nucleated cell counts were drawn from the amplification of reference gene primers. Measured with immunoSEQ multiplex PCR; TCRdb has only the in-frame clones, and not every one. V and J calls and clone size come straight from that table; D and trimming were deduced from the DNA. Of 52,000 or so clones listed, roughly 90% are singletons. Material for sequencing was peripheral blood. This TCR was sampled from a woman older than 75 with acute or convalescent COVID-19.

The CDR3 nucleotides are TGTGCCAGCTCACCCCCCGGACTGCCCCACGAGCAGTACTTC. It is translated as CASSPPGLPHEQYF. This chain connects TRBV18 to TRBJ2-7; possible D gene TRBD2, 5 bases. This CDR3 is 14 amino acids long. Germline values: CDR1 KGHSH, CDR2 LQKENI. The ends were cut back, 3 bases at V and 5 bases at J, with 14 bases in the middle.